Presented here are 30 T cell receptor beta chains from one specimen sequenced in a study of cytomegalovirus exposure and HLA in healthy donors. PCR used 60 Vbeta primers and 13 Jbeta primers. Profiled with immunoSEQ multiplex PCR; TCRdb holds only in-frame clones, not every one. Among 100,000 to 130,000 clones, 81% were seen once, and the ten largest hold 2% to 2.5%. The specimen sequenced was PBMCs. Receptor source: a man aged 30 to 45 in good health and CMV-seronegative.

The chain carries TRBV10-1 and TRBJ2-7; 8 bases are shared with TRBD2. The CDR3 has 14 residues. The V and J ends lost 8 bases and 7 bases, in that order; junction bases with no gene match: 13. Germline V gene data show CDR1 as WNHNN and CDR2 as SYGVQD (reference sequence). CDR3 sequence (DNA): TGCGCCAGCGGTACTAGCGGAAGACTGTCGGAGCAGTACTTC. Translated, it gives CASGTSGRLSEQYF.

The genes are TRBV6-4 and TRBJ1-2; no firm D call. The CDR3 is 12 amino acids. CDR1 is MRHNA and CDR2 is SNTAGT in the germline V gene. Trimming shortened V by 0 bases and J by 13 bases, and 12 bases separated the two germline ends. CDR3 coding DNA: TGTGCCAGCAGTGACTCGACCGGGTCCCGCACCTTC. It is translated as CASSDSTGSRTF.

This chain uses TRBV11-1 with TRBJ2-7; 9 positions agree with TRBD1. In germline, CDR1 is SGHAT, CDR2 FQDESV (reference sequence). J lost 2 bases, V lost 6 bases, and 8 bases had no gene match. The CDR3 sequence is 15 residues long. CDR3 nucleotide sequence: TGTGCCAGCAGGAATCACAGGGACAGGGCCTACGAGCAGTACTTC. Its protein is CASRNHRDRAYEQYF.

The rearrangement links TRBV28 to TRBJ1-2, with 8 bases that match TRBD1. The CDR3 totals 14 residues. Germline V gene sequence: CDR1 MDHEN, CDR2 SYDVKM. Unmatched junction bases numbered 9, after V lost 5 bases and J lost 7 bases. CDR3 nucleotides: TGTGCCAGCAGTCCAACGACAGGGGTGGGTGGCTACACCTTC. This encodes CASSPTTGVGGYTF.

This clone came up once. V usage is TRBV25-1 and J usage is TRBJ1-5; no firm D call. Per the germline V gene, CDR1 is MGHDK and CDR2 is SYGVNS. The CDR3 is 14 residues long. V gave up 6 bases and J gave up 1 base, with 10 bases separating them. The CDR3 loop reads CASRRSGSNQPQHF. Here the CDR3 DNA reads TGTGCCAGCAGAAGGTCGGGGAGCAATCAGCCCCAGCATTTT.

V is TRBV10-3 and J is TRBJ1-2, with 7 bases identical to TRBD1. With V trimmed by 3 bases and J by 6 bases, 1 base remained unmatched. Germline V gene lookup returns CDR1 ENHRY and CDR2 SYGVKD. The CDR3 has 12 residues. The DNA of the CDR3 is TGTGCCATCAGTGAAACAGGGGATGGCTACACCTTC. Translating it yields CAISETGDGYTF.

The chain couples TRBV20-1 to TRBJ2-5, with 7 positions matching TRBD1. The V gene's germline CDR1 is DFQATT and CDR2 SNEGSKA (reference sequence). Trimming removed 6 bases from V and 9 bases from J; junction bases left unmatched: 7. This CDR3 region has 11 residues. The CDR3 is CSAGPQGAQYF. The CDR3 nucleotides are TGCAGTGCAGGGCCTCAGGGGGCCCAGTACTTC.

The chain employs TRBV6-1 and TRBJ2-5; TRBD2 aligns across 12 bases. Losses at the gene ends were 4 bases for V and 5 bases for J; bases not matched to a gene: 5. Germline CDR1 and CDR2: MNHNS and SASEGT. This CDR3 is built from 15 residues. CDR3 coding DNA: TGTGCCAGCAGTGGCCTAGCGGGAGGGGGTGAGACCCAGTACTTC. It is translated as CASSGLAGGGETQYF.

The CDR3 nucleotides read TGTGCCAGCAGTAGCGGGAGACACGAGCAGTACTTC. Translating gives CASSSGRHEQYF. The V call is TRBV6-5, the J call TRBJ2-5, with 8 bases lining up with TRBD2. The J call could be wrong; TRBJ2-7 is a better fit for the DNA end. The CDR3 consists of 12 residues. Looked up from germline, CDR1 is MNHEY and CDR2 is SVGAGI.

The chain combines TRBV2 with TRBJ2-2; the match to TRBD1 covers 7 bases. Germline-derived CDR1 and CDR2 are SNHLY and FYNNEI. The CDR3 is 18 residues long. V dropped 3 bases and J dropped 1; count of bases not matched to a gene: 11. CDR3: CASSEYYRGLGNTGELFF. The CDR3 DNA is TGTGCCAGCAGTGAGTATTACAGGGGTTTGGGGAACACCGGGGAGCTGTTTTTT.

V and J are TRBV4-1 and TRBJ2-5, with 9 bases that match TRBD2. CDR3 length: 16 residues. With V trimmed by 6 bases and J by 6 bases, 14 bases remained unmatched. Germline V gene sequence: CDR1 MGHRA, CDR2 YSYEKL. The CDR3 loop is CASSQGWAGGQKTQYF. Here the CDR3 DNA reads TGCGCCAGCAGTCAGGGCTGGGCGGGAGGGCAGAAGACCCAGTACTTC.

This chain uses TRBV19 with TRBJ2-7; TRBD2 agrees at 8 bases. The CDR3 is 13 residues long. Germline V gives CDR1 LNHDA, CDR2 SQIVND (reference sequence). The V gene end was trimmed by 2 bases and the J gene end by 6 bases; junction bases not matched to a gene: 3. In DNA, the CDR3 is TGTGCCAGTAGTATACGGGAGGGCCTCGAGCAGTACTTC. It is translated as CASSIREGLEQYF.

The chain couples TRBV6-1 to TRBJ2-7; the D gene is possibly TRBD1 (6 bases). Trimming removed 1 base from V and 5 bases from J, with 9 bases in between. Germline V gene data show CDR1 as MNHNS and CDR2 as SASEGT. CDR3 size: 13 residues. Here the CDR3 reads CASSEVGGNEQYF. DNA of the CDR3: TGTGCCAGCAGTGAAGTAGGGGGAAACGAGCAGTACTTC.

The rearrangement uses TRBV30 and TRBJ1-4; 9 bases agree with TRBD1. The V segment lost 0 bases and the J segment 8 bases; nucleotides outside the gene matches: 7. Per germline, CDR1 GTSNPN and CDR2 SVGIG (reference sequence). The CDR3 is 15 amino acids. CDR3 coding DNA: TGTGCCTGGAGTGTAGGGACAGGGTCAGCAGAAAAACTGTTTTTT. As protein: CAWSVGTGSAEKLFF.

The CDR3 nucleotides read TGTGCCAGCTCAGCGACAGGAAGCAATCAGCCCCAGCATTTT. Protein sequence: CASSATGSNQPQHF. The chain combines TRBV18 with TRBJ1-5, with D possibly matching TRBD1 (6 bases). CDR1 is KGHSH, CDR2 LQKENI, per germline. The CDR3 extends over 14 amino acids. V lost 5 bases and J lost 1, with 9 bases in between.

This chain links TRBV28 with TRBJ2-2; TRBD1 aligns across 7 bases. The germline V gene has CDR1 MDHEN and CDR2 SYDVKM. J was trimmed by 4 bases and V by 6 bases; bases with no gene match: 8. The CDR3 is 15 amino acids. The CDR3 DNA is TGTGCCAGCAGAACTAATACAGGGGTCACCGGGGAGCTGTTTTTT. Amino acids: CASRTNTGVTGELFF.

Here the CDR3 reads CSAKTPYGTEAFF. DNA of the CDR3: TGCAGCGCTAAGACTCCTTACGGGACTGAAGCTTTCTTT. This chain joins TRBV29-1 and TRBJ1-1; no clear D gene. The CDR3 is 13 amino acids. Between the trimmed V and J ends, which lost 7 bases and 5 bases, there was a span of 17 bases. Per the germline V gene, CDR1 is SQVTM and CDR2 is ANQGSEA. Together with reference TRBV29-1 and TRBJ1-1, the CDR3 gives the full variable domain: SAVISQKPSRDICQRGTSLTIQCQVDSQVTMMFWYRQQPGQSLTLIATANQGSEATYESGFVIDKFPISRPNLTFSTLTVSNMSPEDSSIYLCSAKTPYGTEAFFGQGTRLTVV.

In its sample, this clone was seen once. This chain connects TRBV4-2 to TRBJ2-7, with D possibly TRBD1 on 5 matching bases. The CDR3 covers 15 residues. V was cut by 1 base and J by 4 bases, with 14 bases left in between. CDR1 LGHNA and CDR2 YNFKEQ come from the germline V gene. CDR3: CASSQVPGSGYEQYF. For the CDR3, the DNA is TGTGCCAGCAGCCAAGTGCCTGGGTCAGGGTACGAGCAGTACTTC.

The chain recombines TRBV5-8 with TRBJ1-5, with D tentatively TRBD1 (5 bases). Deletions cut 4 bases from V and 0 bases from J, with 20 bases between. Looked up from germline, CDR1 is SGHTS and CDR2 is YDEGEE. This CDR3 spans 18 amino acids. CDR3 nucleotide sequence: TGTGCCAGCAGCGCGGGGACCCTCCGGGGGTATAGCAATCAGCCCCAGCATTTT. It translates to CASSAGTLRGYSNQPQHF.

The V and J genes are TRBV7-8 and TRBJ1-4; 7 nucleotides align to TRBD1. The germline gives CDR1 SGHVS, CDR2 FQNEAQ. The V gene end was trimmed by 1 base and the J gene end by 4 bases; junction bases not matched to a gene: 3. There are 15 residues in the CDR3. The CDR3, as DNA: TGTGCCAGCAGCTTAGGGGACAGAAATAATGAAAAACTGTTTTTT. This sequence encodes CASSLGDRNNEKLFF.

This clone appeared once. The chain uses TRBV18 and TRBJ1-5; the D gene is possibly TRBD1 (6 bases). V was shortened by 3 bases and J by 3 bases, with 12 bases between the two germline ends. The CDR3 loop spans 15 amino acids. Germline CDR1 and CDR2: KGHSH and LQKENI. In nucleotides, the CDR3 is TGTGCCAGCTCACCCGGACAGAGGGACAATCAGCCCCAGCATTTT. Translating gives CASSPGQRDNQPQHF.

The chain carries TRBV13 and TRBJ2-3; possibly TRBD2 for D (5 bases). Deletions cut 5 bases from V and 1 base from J, with 10 bases between. Germline V lookup: CDR1 PRHDT, CDR2 FYEKMQ (reference sequence). The CDR3 contains 14 residues. This CDR3 is CASSERTGTDTQYF. The CDR3 DNA sequence: TGTGCCAGCAGCGAACGGACTGGCACAGATACGCAGTATTTT. The complete variable domain, with remaining parts taken from reference TRBV13 and TRBJ2-3, reads AAGVIQSPRHLIKEKRETATLKCYPIPRHDTVYWYQQGPGQDPQFLISFYEKMQSDKGSIPDRFSAQQFSDYHSELNMSSLELGDSALYFCASSERTGTDTQYFGPGTRLTVL.

This clone appeared a few times. The CDR3 reads CASGEGSGTEAFF. Written as DNA, the CDR3 is TGTGCCAGCGGGGAGGGGTCGGGCACTGAAGCTTTCTTT. This chain links TRBV4-2 with TRBJ1-1; possible D gene TRBD1, 5 bases. V was trimmed by 8 bases and J by 4 bases, leaving 14 bases between them. CDR1 LGHNA and CDR2 YNFKEQ come from the germline V gene. The CDR3 is made up of 13 amino acids.

On this clone: Compared with germline, one end of the junction differs, possibly owing to a read error. The V and J genes are TRBV6-1 and TRBJ1-5; tentative D call: TRBD1 (6 bases). The CDR3 sequence is 15 residues long. Germline V gene data show CDR1 as MNHNS and CDR2 as SASEGT. CDR3 amino acids: CASREGSGGNQPQHF. As DNA, the CDR3 is TGTGCCAGCAGGGAAGGGTCAGGGGGCAATCAGCCCCAGCATTTT.

This chain uses TRBV5-1 with TRBJ1-1, with 8 bases matching TRBD1. In germline, CDR1 is SGHRS, CDR2 YFSETQ. The CDR3 totals 16 residues. The V and J ends lost 0 bases and 8 bases, in that order; junction bases with no gene match: 12. The CDR3 sequence is CASSLVGAGGHREAFF. CDR3 in DNA: TGCGCCAGCAGCTTGGTAGGGGCAGGGGGCCACCGAGAAGCTTTCTTT.

The chain links TRBV4-1 to TRBJ1-5; tentatively, D is TRBD1 (6 bases). This CDR3 spans 16 amino acids. Germline lookup yields CDR1 MGHRA and CDR2 YSYEKL. Deletions cut 4 bases from V and 5 bases from J, with 18 bases between. CDR3: CASSPGELDSYQPQHF. For the CDR3, the DNA is TGCGCCAGCAGCCCAGGGGAATTGGACAGCTATCAGCCCCAGCATTTT.

The chain joins TRBV2 to TRBJ1-2; maybe TRBD1 (6 bases). Germline CDR1 reads SNHLY; CDR2 reads FYNNEI. The CDR3 has 13 amino acids. V was pared by 6 bases and J by 4 bases, with 12 bases between. The CDR3 protein is CASSRGLGYGYTF. CDR3 in DNA: TGTGCCAGCAGCAGGGGTCTTGGCTATGGCTACACCTTC.

The sample holds one count of this clone. The chain couples TRBV29-1 to TRBJ2-7; D is perhaps TRBD2 (5 bases). The V and J ends lost 4 bases and 0 bases respectively, with 13 bases between them. Germline CDR1 SQVTM, CDR2 ANQGSEA. The CDR3 runs to 14 residues. The CDR3 DNA follows: TGCAGCGTTGTTAATTTAGGGAGCTCCTACGAGCAGTACTTC. It specifies CSVVNLGSSYEQYF.

The chain carries TRBV19 and TRBJ1-5; 10 bases fit TRBD1. Germline V gives CDR1 LNHDA, CDR2 SQIVND (reference sequence). The V and J ends lost 4 bases and 7 bases, in that order; junction bases with no gene match: 4. CDR3 length: 14 residues. CDR3: CASSTGTGDQPQHF. The DNA of the CDR3 is TGTGCCAGTAGTACTGGGACAGGGGACCAGCCCCAGCATTTT.

As DNA, the CDR3 is TGCGCCAGCAGCCAAGAAACAGTAACCTATGGCTACACCTTC. Translated, it gives CASSQETVTYGYTF. The chain employs TRBV4-1 and TRBJ1-2; D unclear. This CDR3 comprises 14 residues. The germline V gene encodes CDR1 MGHRA and CDR2 YSYEKL. Trimming cost V 0 bases and J 4 bases, with 9 bases left between them.